This entry is about one T cell receptor beta chain. MiXCR, run by TCRdb on the RT-PCR reads, gives a single entry per CDR3 protein. The sample consists of 900,000 to 1,000,000 distinct CDR3 sequences, 18% of them appearing once. This entry is derived from a study of patients and donors after allogeneic stem cell transplantation. V was trimmed by 6 bases and J by 4 bases, leaving 16 bases between them. The CDR3 extends over 14 amino acids. Looked up from germline, CDR1 is SGHRS and CDR2 is YFSETQ. Sequencing used blood, either unsorted or a sorted T cell fraction (not recorded which). The rearrangement joins TRBV5-1 to TRBJ1-1; D possibly corresponds to TRBD1 (6 bases). The sequence derives from a human donor who was either an allogeneic HSCT recipient or a stem cell or donor lymphocyte infusion donor (not recorded which). It is not recorded whose cells these are; they may come from a transplant donor. CDR3 loop: CASTVEGGSTEAFF. CDR3 sequence (DNA): TGCGCCAGCACCGTGGAGGGGGGGAGCACTGAAGCTTTCTTT.